The sequence of this T cell receptor beta chain was determined in a study of naive and memory T cell subsets. General study points: TCR transcript changes with activation or differentiation may affect this RNA method.

An oligonucleotide containing a UMI was ligated to the 3' end of TCR cDNA. Adult healthy volunteers gave 2.5 ml peripheral blood for whole-blood RNA. Unsorted total RNA, roughly 1 to 1000 ng, was DNase treated before reverse transcription. This clonotype was observed at least ten times. The antigen is unknown. The V and J ends lost 4 bases and 6 bases, in that order; junction bases with no gene match: 6. The CDR3 runs to 13 residues. Germline CDR1 reads SQVTM; CDR2 reads ANQGSEA. Four PCR rounds used nested alpha and beta constant region primers plus the SP2 primer. Alpha and beta constant region primers primed reverse transcription for blood and skin samples. Via MiXCR, TCRdb re-called the UMI-ligation and nested PCR reads, giving one row per CDR3 protein. Altogether some 25,000 distinct CDR3 sequences are present, around 5.3% being singletons, with the ten largest covering roughly 6.8%.

The chain has TRBV29-1 and TRBJ2-1, with 7 bases identical to TRBD2. The sequence was obtained from an adult in good health. The sequencing sample was made of blood. CDR3 sequence: CSVAGLEGNEQFF. The DNA of the CDR3 is TGCAGCGTTGCAGGACTAGAGGGCAATGAGCAGTTCTTC.